This TCR beta chain derives from a study of T-cell reconstitution after alpha-beta-depleted transplantation in children. Unique molecular identifiers were incorporated when the TCRbeta library was constructed. TCRdb reprocessed the PCR reads with MiXCR, giving one entry per CDR3 protein. The sample holds a few hundred thousand distinct CDR3 sequences; around 21% are singletons and the top ten take approximately 3.9%. CDR3 length equals 14 residues. V lost 4 bases and J 5 bases, leaving 16 bases between the germline ends. Looked up from germline, CDR1 is SGHRS and CDR2 is YFSETQ. This clonotype turned up a few times.

The sample consisted of PBMCs from the stem cell graft donor, taken from the stem cell graft. This sequence was found in a human donor who donated a stem cell graft to a child with acute myeloid leukemia. This chain joins TRBV5-1 and TRBJ2-7; D may match TRBD1 or TRBD2 (5 bases each). CDR3 DNA sequence: TGCGCCAGCAGCCCCGGGACGGCGTCGAACGAGCAGTACTTC. Translation: CASSPGTASNEQYF.